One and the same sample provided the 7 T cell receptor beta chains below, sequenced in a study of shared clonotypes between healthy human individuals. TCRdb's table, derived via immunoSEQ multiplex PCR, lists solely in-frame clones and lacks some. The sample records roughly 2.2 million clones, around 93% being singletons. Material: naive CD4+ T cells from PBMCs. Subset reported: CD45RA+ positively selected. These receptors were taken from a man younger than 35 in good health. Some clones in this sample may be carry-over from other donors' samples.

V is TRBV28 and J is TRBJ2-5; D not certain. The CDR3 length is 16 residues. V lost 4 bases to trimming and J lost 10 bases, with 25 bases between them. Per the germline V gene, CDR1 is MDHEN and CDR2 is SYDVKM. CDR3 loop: CASSSSGRPPQDGQYF. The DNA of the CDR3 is TGTGCCAGCAGTTCCTCCGGCAGGCCACCCCAAGATGGCCAGTACTTC. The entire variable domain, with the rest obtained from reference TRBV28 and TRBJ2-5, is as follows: DVKVTQSSRYLVKRTGEKVFLECVQDMDHENMFWYRQDPGLGLRLIYFSYDVKMKEKGDIPEGYSVSREKKERFSLILESASTNQTSMYLCASSSSGRPPQDGQYFGPGTRLLVL.

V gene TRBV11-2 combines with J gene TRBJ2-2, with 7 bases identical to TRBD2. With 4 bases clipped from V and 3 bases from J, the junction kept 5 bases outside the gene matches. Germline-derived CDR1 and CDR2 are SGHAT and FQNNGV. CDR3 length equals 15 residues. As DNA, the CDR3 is TGTGCCAGCAGCTCGTGGACTAGGCACACCGGGGAGCTGTTTTTT. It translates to CASSSWTRHTGELFF.

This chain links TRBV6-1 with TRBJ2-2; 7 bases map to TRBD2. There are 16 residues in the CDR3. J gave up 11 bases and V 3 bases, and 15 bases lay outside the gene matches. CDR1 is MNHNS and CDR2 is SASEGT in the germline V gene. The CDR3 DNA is TGTGCCAGCAGTGAGCCTAGCGGTCTATCCCGGGGAGAGCTGTTTTTT. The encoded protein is CASSEPSGLSRGELFF.

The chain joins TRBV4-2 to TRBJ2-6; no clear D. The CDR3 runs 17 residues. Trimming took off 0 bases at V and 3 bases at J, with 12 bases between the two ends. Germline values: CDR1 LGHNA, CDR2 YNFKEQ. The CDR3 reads CASSQDLSGGGANVLTF. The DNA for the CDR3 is TGTGCCAGCAGCCAAGATTTGTCGGGTGGTGGGGCCAACGTCCTGACTTTC.

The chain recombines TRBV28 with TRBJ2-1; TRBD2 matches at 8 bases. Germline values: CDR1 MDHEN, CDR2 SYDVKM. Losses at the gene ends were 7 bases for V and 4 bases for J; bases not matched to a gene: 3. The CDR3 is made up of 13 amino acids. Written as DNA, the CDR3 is TGTGCCAGCATAGCGGGGCTTTACAATGAGCAGTTCTTC. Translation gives CASIAGLYNEQFF. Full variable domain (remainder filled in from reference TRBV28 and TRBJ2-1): DVKVTQSSRYLVKRTGEKVFLECVQDMDHENMFWYRQDPGLGLRLIYFSYDVKMKEKGDIPEGYSVSREKKERFSLILESASTNQTSMYLCASIAGLYNEQFFGPGTRLTVL.

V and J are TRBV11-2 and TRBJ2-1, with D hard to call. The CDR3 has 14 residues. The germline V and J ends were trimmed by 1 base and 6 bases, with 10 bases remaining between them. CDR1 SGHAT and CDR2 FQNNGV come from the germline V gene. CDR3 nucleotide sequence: TGTGCCAGCAGCTTAGGGTCCCAGATCAATGAGCAGTTCTTC. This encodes CASSLGSQINEQFF. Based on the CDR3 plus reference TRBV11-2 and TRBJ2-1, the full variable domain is EAGVAQSPRYKIIEKRQSVAFWCNPISGHATLYWYQQILGQGPKLLIQFQNNGVVDDSQLPKDRFSAERLKGVDSTLKIQPAKLEDSAVYLCASSLGSQINEQFFGPGTRLTVL.

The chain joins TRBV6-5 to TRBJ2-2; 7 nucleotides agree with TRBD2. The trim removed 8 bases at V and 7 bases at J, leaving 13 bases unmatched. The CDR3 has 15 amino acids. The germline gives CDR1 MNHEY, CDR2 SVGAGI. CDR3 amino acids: CASYGSGRVSGELFF. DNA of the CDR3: TGTGCCAGCTACGGATCAGGGAGGGTGAGCGGGGAGCTGTTTTTT.